Here is one T cell receptor (beta chain) with its context. This sample is part of a study of T cells after somatic rescue of genetic block. The CDR3 has 12 residues. V lost 0 bases, J lost 4 bases, and 3 bases lay in between. Germline V gene lookup returns CDR1 MNHNY and CDR2 SVGAGI (reference sequence). The repertoire was sequenced with immunoSEQ multiplex PCR; TCRdb's copy has only in-frame clones and lacks some. The sample consists of 85,000 to 100,000 clones, about 87% of them appearing once. The rearrangement links TRBV6-6 to TRBJ1-1, with no clear D. Sequencing was done on a sample of peripheral blood mononuclear cells (PBMCs). This TCR was sampled from a woman between 18 and 29 years old. The CDR3 DNA reads as TGTGCCAGCAGTTACTCGGCCACTGAAGCTTTCTTT. Protein: CASSYSATEAFF.